This T cell receptor beta chain was recovered during a study of tumor and adjacent non-tumor tissue in lung cancer (dated by TCRdb to 2016 to 2019). A note on the overall study: By cancer type, the cohort comprised some 13 adenocarcinoma patients, 2 squamous cell carcinoma patients and 1 small cell lung cancer patient. Among the approximately 15 patients, ages ranged from roughly 31 to 80 years, about 10 were men and 5 were women, and disease was TNM stage I to III. Bulk TCRbeta repertoires were compared between lung tumor tissue and matched distant non-tumor lung tissue obtained from fewer than 18 lung cancer patients. For each patient, one tumor sample and one normal lung sample were taken, giving under 35 paired specimens that underwent TCRbeta CDR3 sequencing. A total of roughly 120,000,000 productive TCRbeta reads were generated by sequencing, corresponding to an average of about 4.2 million reads per sample.

Via the germline V gene, CDR1 is SNHLY and CDR2 FYNNEI. From the cysteine up to the phenylalanine, the CDR3 has a length of 14 residues. The sequence is cut down to CDR3 DNA, 42 bases in frame from base 1. The V end loses 3 bases and the J end loses 3 bases, and a stretch of 10 bases separates them. Receptor amplification or capture employed multiplex PCR. The sequencing machine was an Illumina HiSeq 2500. TCRbeta libraries were constructed through three rounds of nested PCR with primers (Table S4) according to protocols modified from ARM-PCR. PCR products of 200-500 bp were gel-excised and purified with the QIAquick gel extraction kit before sequencing. As for the original processing: Trimmomatic was used to clean the reads, FLASH merged the cleaned reads into complete CDR3 sequences, and MiTCR assigned the sequences to V(D)J germline segments. VDJtools was used to compute clonal diversity as the inverse Simpson's index. A read counted as productive if the sequence was in-frame and lacked a premature stop codon. TCRdb redid the processing of the public reads, applying fastp at Q25 and MiXCR, and retained in-frame beta chains. Rows with one shared CDR3 protein collapse into an entry with the most common genes and DNA. The V and J calls shown here were made by TCRdb, not taken from the authors' results. Present in this sample are about 85,000 distinct CDR3 sequences, around two thirds of which were seen just once. The ten largest make up around 14% of the sample.

General findings and caveats noted by the study authors: Tumor tissue showed significantly higher TCR diversity (inverse Simpson) than normal lung tissue, at roughly 430 vs 170 (P = 0.0075, Mann-Whitney U test). Neither the sequencing platform nor unique molecular identifiers are named or mentioned anywhere in the methods. Peripheral blood was not sequenced, so blood TCRbeta repertoires were not examined in the lung cancer patients of the study. The cohort had only roughly 14 patients, and the authors noted that larger samples and more detailed clinical data are needed. TCR diversity was significantly higher in younger patients, and higher tumor TCR diversity was associated with shorter overall and disease-free survival. The top 100 clones accounted for a significantly larger cumulative portion of the repertoire in normal lung than in tumor tissue.

RNA was extracted from bulk unsorted tissue and checked for quality with a NanoDrop ND-1000 and an Agilent 2100. Donors were newly diagnosed lung cancer patients admitted for thoracic surgery in China between August and November 2014, without prior chemotherapy. Patients with previous radiotherapy or chemotherapy, or with another concurrent cancer, were excluded from the study. Pieces of surgical tissue measuring about 1-2.1 cm3 were kept in RNAlater solution and stored at -80 degrees C until use. Concerning this clonotype itself: Its antigen is still unknown. Base qualities are missing; no much larger clone stands one base away.

This clonotype was sampled from a man aged 70-80 years with non-small cell lung cancer. Sequences were obtained from lung tumor tissue. The rearranged segments are TRBV2 and TRBJ2-3, with no confidently assigned D gene. The CDR3 amino acid sequence is: CASSEHFRTDTQYF. The nucleotides read TGTGCCAGCAGTGAGCATTTTCGTACAGATACGCAGTATTTT. Supplemented by the reference TRBV2 and TRBJ2-3 proteins around the CDR3, the complete variable domain is EPEVTQTPSHQVTQMGQEVILRCVPISNHLYFYWYRQILGQKVEFLVSFYNNEISEKSEIFDDQFSVERPDGSNFTLKIRSTKLEDSAMYFCASSEHFRTDTQYFGPGTRLTVL.